The 26 T cell receptor beta chains below all came from one sample that was sequenced in a study of blood T cells in healthy people across ages. A J-beta primer mix and a sample-barcoded 5' primer were used in a second PCR of about 6 to 12 cycles. TCRdb reanalysed the 5' RACE reads using MiXCR and keeps one entry per CDR3 protein. The data show more than 800,000 distinct CDR3 sequences, around 45% seen once. The specimen was blood. Receptors were obtained from an older woman in good health.

The chain links TRBV11-1 to TRBJ2-3; D may be TRBD1 (6 bases). Germline CDR1 reads SGHAT; CDR2 reads FQDESV (reference sequence). V gave up 4 bases and J gave up 1 base, with 9 bases separating them. There are 14 residues in the CDR3. The CDR3 sequence: CASSWTAGTDTQYF. The CDR3 bases are TGTGCCAGCAGCTGGACAGCTGGCACAGATACGCAGTATTTT.

The V gene is TRBV2, the J gene TRBJ1-1; TRBD1 aligns across 9 bases. This CDR3 contains 15 residues. Germline V gives CDR1 SNHLY, CDR2 FYNNEI. J was trimmed by 6 bases and V by 4 bases; bases with no gene match: 9. In nucleotides, the CDR3 is TGTGCCAGCAGTGCCCGGGGACAGGGACCTTCTGAAGCTTTCTTT. Translating gives CASSARGQGPSEAFF.

The chain couples TRBV9 to TRBJ2-1, with 7 nucleotides matching TRBD2. The CDR3 contains 16 residues. Looked up from germline, CDR1 is SGDLS and CDR2 is YYNGEE. V lost 2 bases and J lost 4; bases outside the gene matches: 9. CDR3 region: CASSVGGSPTYNEQFF. The CDR3 nucleotides read TGTGCCAGCAGCGTTGGCGGGAGCCCCACTTACAATGAGCAGTTCTTC.

The chain has TRBV4-1 and TRBJ2-1; TRBD2 matches at 7 bases. V gave up 1 base and J gave up 6 bases; unmatched junction bases: 6. Germline V gene data show CDR1 as MGHRA and CDR2 as YSYEKL. The CDR3 runs to 15 residues. CDR3 DNA sequence: TGCGCCAGCAGCCAAGGACTAGCCTATGCCAATGAGCAGTTCTTC. Protein sequence: CASSQGLAYANEQFF.

This chain connects TRBV25-1 to TRBJ2-3; TRBD2 might be the D (5 bases). Per germline, CDR1 MGHDK and CDR2 SYGVNS. This CDR3 comprises 16 residues. The V end lost 2 bases, the J end lost 3 bases, and 15 bases lay between the germline ends. CDR3 amino acids: CASSEVGMRVTDTQYF. The CDR3 DNA reads TGTGCCAGCAGTGAAGTGGGGATGAGGGTAACAGATACGCAGTATTTT.

V is TRBV7-3 and J is TRBJ2-7; 7 bases match TRBD2. CDR3 length: 20 amino acids. The germline V gene encodes CDR1 SGHTA and CDR2 FQGTGA. V shed 5 bases, J shed 7 bases, and the junction held 29 bases outside the gene matches. The CDR3, as DNA: TGTGCCAGCAGCCCGATTGGCCCCCACAGTAGGAGAAGACTAGCTACGGAGCAGTACTTC. The encoded protein is CASSPIGPHSRRRLATEQYF. The full variable domain, with the rest looked up from reference TRBV7-3 and TRBJ2-7, is GAGVSQTPSNKVTEKGKYVELRCDPISGHTALYWYRQSLGQGPEFLIYFQGTGAADDSGLPNDRFFAVRPEGSVSTLKIQRTERGDSAVYLCASSPIGPHSRRRLATEQYFGPGTRLTVT.

This clonotype appeared a few times. This chain uses TRBV14 with TRBJ2-3, with D unresolved. Germline V lookup: CDR1 SGHDN, CDR2 FVKESK. Trimming left V 5 bases short and J 6 bases short, with 12 bases between. CDR3 length: 13 residues. The CDR3 region is CASSVYIADTQYF. The CDR3 DNA follows: TGTGCCAGCAGCGTCTACATTGCGGATACGCAGTATTTT.

This clonotype was found a few times. The V gene is TRBV20-1, the J gene TRBJ1-2; 7 bases are shared with TRBD1. CDR3 length: 13 amino acids. In germline, CDR1 is DFQATT, CDR2 SNEGSKA (reference sequence). V dropped 3 bases and J dropped 2; count of bases not matched to a gene: 3. CDR3 in DNA: TGCAGTGCTAGGATACAGGGGAACTATGGCTACACCTTC. Protein: CSARIQGNYGYTF.

This chain's CDR3 is CASSLEGAGSSEQYF. CDR3 DNA: TGTGCCAGCAGCCTCGAGGGCGCGGGGTCCAGCGAGCAGTACTTC. J is TRBJ2-7 and V is TRBV7-9, with D possibly being TRBD2 (6 bases). Per germline, CDR1 SEHNR and CDR2 FQNEAQ (reference sequence). Between the trimmed V and J ends, which lost 5 bases and 6 bases, there was a span of 20 bases. The CDR3 has 15 amino acids. The full variable domain, rest sourced from reference TRBV7-9 and TRBJ2-7, is DTGVSQNPRHKITKRGQNVTFRCDPISEHNRLYWYRQTLGQGPEFLTYFQNEAQLEKSRLLSDRFSAERPKGSFSTLEIQRTEQGDSAMYLCASSLEGAGSSEQYFGPGTRLTVT.

This rearrangement joins TRBV28 to TRBJ1-2; no firm D call. V lost 8 bases, J lost 1 base, and 8 bases lay in between. The germline CDR1 and CDR2 sequences are MDHEN and SYDVKM. This CDR3 contains 12 residues. Here the CDR3 reads CASEDINYGYTF. The DNA of the CDR3 is TGTGCCAGCGAAGACATTAACTATGGCTACACCTTC.

This clonotype was counted only a few times. This chain joins TRBV13 and TRBJ1-1; a possible D gene is TRBD1 (6 bases). The germline V and J ends were trimmed by 5 bases and 4 bases, with 14 bases remaining between them. The CDR3 consists of 14 residues. The germline CDR1 and CDR2 sequences are PRHDT and FYEKMQ (reference sequence). The CDR3 loop reads CASSLLQGTTEAFF. CDR3 nucleotides: TGTGCCAGCAGCCTCTTACAGGGAACCACTGAAGCTTTCTTT.

The chain uses TRBV11-2 and TRBJ2-4; 7 positions agree with TRBD2. The J call may be faulty, since TRBJ2-7 better matches the DNA end. The germline V gene has CDR1 SGHAT and CDR2 FQNNGV. CDR3 size: 15 residues. The CDR3 region is CASSLGASGAYEQYF. CDR3 nucleotide sequence: TGTGCCAGCAGCTTAGGGGCCAGCGGGGCATACGAGCAGTACTTC.

This chain uses TRBV28 with TRBJ2-1, with TRBD2 matching 11 bases. Germline V gives CDR1 MDHEN, CDR2 SYDVKM. J gave up 2 bases and V 11 bases, and 8 bases lay outside the gene matches. This CDR3 is 15 amino acids long. The CDR3 DNA reads TGTGCCGGTTCTAGCGGGAGGATTCCCTACAATGAGCAGTTCTTC. Translating it yields CAGSSGRIPYNEQFF. Supplemented by reference TRBV28 and TRBJ2-1, the full variable domain reads DVKVTQSSRYLVKRTGEKVFLECVQDMDHENMFWYRQDPGLGLRLIYFSYDVKMKEKGDIPEGYSVSREKKERFSLILESASTNQTSMYLCAGSSGRIPYNEQFFGPGTRLTVL.

This clonotype has a handful of counts. The chain links TRBV9 to TRBJ2-5; 14 bases map to TRBD2. Trimming at V came to 0 bases and at J to 3 bases, leaving 4 bases not matched to a gene. The CDR3 contains 17 residues. Germline V gives CDR1 SGDLS, CDR2 YYNGEE. CDR3 nucleotides: TGTGCCAGCAGCGTAGGACTAGCGGGAGGGTTGGAAGAGACCCAGTACTTC. It translates to CASSVGLAGGLEETQYF.

As for this clonotype: A read error is possible here, since a much larger clone lies one base away. The gene calls are TRBV27 and TRBJ1-5; possibly TRBD1 for D (6 bases). This CDR3 spans 14 amino acids. In germline, CDR1 is MNHEY, CDR2 SMNVEV (reference sequence). Here the CDR3 DNA reads TGTACCAGCAGTTTAGGGGGTTTCGGTCAGCCCCAGCATTTT. Protein product: CTSSLGGFGQPQHF.

Only a few counts were recorded for this clonotype. The rearrangement uses TRBV27 and TRBJ2-1; 13 nucleotides match TRBD2. Per the germline V gene, CDR1 is MNHEY and CDR2 is SMNVEV (reference sequence). The V segment lost 2 bases and the J segment 4 bases; nucleotides outside the gene matches: 5. The CDR3 totals 17 residues. DNA of the CDR3: TGTGCCAGCAGTTTACTGGGACTAGCGGGACATTACAATGAGCAGTTCTTC. Its translation: CASSLLGLAGHYNEQFF.

The CDR3 loop is CASSPRTGFNEQYF. The CDR3 coding sequence is TGTGCCAGCTCACCACGGACAGGGTTCAACGAGCAGTACTTC. This chain links TRBV18 with TRBJ2-7, with 8 bases identical to TRBD1. The CDR3 covers 14 residues. V gave up 1 base and J gave up 5 bases; unmatched junction bases: 4. Germline assignment: CDR1 KGHSH and CDR2 LQKENI.

This clonotype showed up many times. CDR3 amino acids: CASSLGNSYNEQFF. DNA for the CDR3: TGTGCCAGCAGCTTGGGGAACTCCTACAATGAGCAGTTCTTC. The chain couples TRBV7-8 to TRBJ2-1; D remains ambiguous. Trimming stripped 3 bases from V and 0 bases from J, with 6 bases between. The germline V gene encodes CDR1 SGHVS and CDR2 FQNEAQ. This CDR3 contains 14 residues.

For this clonotype: A much larger clone is a single base away; this may be a read error. V and J are TRBV29-1 and TRBJ2-3, with a weak D call TRBD2 (5 bases). Per germline, CDR1 SQVTM and CDR2 ANQGSEA. This CDR3 is 13 amino acids long. V gave up 3 bases and J gave up 2 bases, with 9 bases separating them. Here the CDR3 DNA reads TGCAGCGTTGATGACGGGGACACAGATACGCAGTATTTT. Protein product: CSVDDGDTDTQYF.

This clonotype has only a few counts. The CDR3 DNA sequence: TGCAGCGTTGTAGGGACTAGCGGGAGGAGACGTGAGCAGTTCTTC. This translates into CSVVGTSGRRREQFF. V usage is TRBV29-1 and J usage is TRBJ2-1; 15 positions match TRBD2. With 4 bases clipped from V and 9 bases from J, the junction kept 7 bases outside the gene matches. The CDR3 totals 15 residues. CDR1 is SQVTM and CDR2 is ANQGSEA in the germline V gene.

The sample holds a few counts of this clonotype. The gene calls are TRBV10-3 and TRBJ2-3; 10 nucleotides line up with TRBD1. The CDR3 extends over 15 amino acids. CDR1 is ENHRY, CDR2 SYGVKD, per germline. The ends lost 4 bases at V and 1 base at J; junction bases unmatched: 2. The CDR3 DNA reads as TGTGCCATCAGTGGGGGGACAGGGGGCACAGATACGCAGTATTTT. This sequence encodes CAISGGTGGTDTQYF.

As DNA, the CDR3 is TGTGCGTGTGGGATCCACACAGATACGCAGTATTTT. It codes for CACGIHTDTQYF. This sequence joins TRBV11-2 and TRBJ2-3; D remains ambiguous. CDR1 and CDR2 (germline): SGHAT, FQNNGV. The CDR3 is 12 amino acids.

This clonotype was counted a few times. The chain uses TRBV7-3 and TRBJ2-5, with D unresolved. CDR3 size: 13 residues. Per the germline V gene, CDR1 is SGHTA and CDR2 is FQGTGA. V shed 2 bases and J shed 2 bases, with 6 bases lying between them. The chain's CDR3 is CASSLFLQETQYF. In DNA, the CDR3 is TGTGCCAGCAGCTTATTTCTGCAAGAGACCCAGTACTTC.

The rearrangement links TRBV6-5 to TRBJ1-2; maybe TRBD1 (6 bases). CDR1 and CDR2 (germline): MNHEY, SVGAGI. The CDR3 extends over 14 amino acids. V dropped 8 bases and J dropped 8 bases, with 21 bases sitting between them. The CDR3 nucleotides are TGTGCCAGCTGGGAGGCGGATAGGGGGAAAGGCTACACCTTC. Protein sequence: CASWEADRGKGYTF.

This clonotype was picked up a small number of times. V gene TRBV27 combines with J gene TRBJ1-1; the D gene is possibly TRBD1 (5 bases). Trimming took off 2 bases at V and 0 bases at J, with 10 bases between the two ends. Germline V gives CDR1 MNHEY, CDR2 SMNVEV (reference sequence). The CDR3 has 15 amino acids. CDR3 residues: CASSLQPGVNTEAFF. In DNA, the CDR3 is TGTGCCAGCAGTTTACAGCCGGGGGTGAACACTGAAGCTTTCTTT.

The chain uses TRBV6-2 or TRBV6-3 and TRBJ2-7; D is tentatively TRBD1 or TRBD2 (5 bases each). The V end was cut by 6 bases, the J end by 8 bases, with 20 bases between. CDR3 length: 14 amino acids. Germline CDR1 reads MNHEY; CDR2 reads SVGEGT. The chain's CDR3 is CASRTSGTPHKQYF. CDR3 in DNA: TGTGCCAGCAGAACCTCCGGGACCCCGCACAAGCAGTACTTC.